This T cell receptor beta chain emerged from a study of blood T cell repertoires in COVID-19. The method was immunoSEQ multiplex PCR; TCRdb's version includes in-frame clones alone and lacks a portion of them. The data contain about 120,000 clones, more than 60% of them singletons. Germline V CDR1 and CDR2: MDHEN, SYDVKM. The CDR3 sequence is 12 residues long. The V and J ends lost 2 bases and 8 bases respectively, with 9 bases between them. What was sequenced was peripheral blood. The TCR comes from a man aged 45-65 years with acute or convalescent COVID-19. J is TRBJ1-1 and V is TRBV28, with a possible D match to TRBD1 (6 bases). The CDR3 loop is CASSLGGSEAFF. The DNA of the CDR3 is TGTGCCAGCAGTTTAGGGGGCAGCGAAGCTTTCTTT.